This TCR beta chain appears in the sequencing data of a study of tumor-infiltrating lymphocytes in localized non-small cell lung cancer. Regarding the study as a whole: Not all patients were TCR sequenced, owing to tissue quantity.

Worth noting for this clone: Its cognate antigen is unknown.

V gave up 3 bases and J gave up 2 bases, with 9 bases separating them. The CDR3 is 13 amino acids. Germline assignment: CDR1 GTSNPN and CDR2 SVGIG (reference sequence). The data were produced by immunoSEQ multiplex PCR, yet TCRdb's version contains in-frame clones alone and is incomplete. Here the sample spans thousands of clones, more than 70% being singletons. Sequencing was done on a sample of uninvolved lung tissue not adjacent to the tumor. The sequence came from a human donor with non-small cell lung cancer. The chain uses TRBV30 and TRBJ2-3, with D possibly TRBD2 on 5 matching bases. CDR3 DNA: TGTGCCTGGAGCGGGGAGATCACAGATACGCAGTATTTT. Protein product: CAWSGEITDTQYF. The entire variable domain, with the rest obtained from reference TRBV30 and TRBJ2-3, is as follows: SQTIHQWPATLVQPVGSPLSLECTVEGTSNPNLYWYRQAAGRGLQLLFYSVGIGQISSEVPQNLSASRPQDRQFILSSKKLLLSDSGFYLCAWSGEITDTQYFGPGTRLTVL.